Presented here are 11 T cell receptor beta chains from one specimen sequenced in a study of patients and donors after allogeneic stem cell transplantation. TCRdb re-called the RT-PCR reads with MiXCR, one entry per CDR3 protein. Among about 74,000 distinct CDR3 sequences listed, more than 25% were seen once. The sample was blood, either unsorted or a sorted T cell fraction (not recorded which). Every receptor here comes from a human donor who was either an allogeneic HSCT recipient or a stem cell or donor lymphocyte infusion donor (not recorded which). It is not recorded whose cells these are; they may come from a transplant donor.

This clonotype turned up a few times. V gene TRBV3-1 combines with J gene TRBJ2-7; D remains unclear. The CDR3 runs 15 residues. Trimming took 4 bases from V and 0 from J, leaving 13 bases between them. CDR1 is LGHDT, CDR2 YNNKEL, per germline (reference sequence). CDR3 in DNA: TGTGCCAGCAGCCCCCAGGCAGCGAGCTCCTACGAGCAGTACTTC. Amino acids: CASSPQAASSYEQYF.

This chain uses TRBV19 with TRBJ2-7; D possibly corresponds to TRBD1 (6 bases). V lost 8 bases and J 6 bases, leaving 11 bases between the germline ends. From germline, CDR1 is LNHDA and CDR2 SQIVND (reference sequence). The CDR3 consists of 11 residues. The CDR3 is CASSDSLEQYF. For the CDR3, the DNA is TGTGCCAGTTCGGACAGTCTCGAGCAGTACTTC.

This clonotype showed up just a few times. The rearrangement joins TRBV20-1 to TRBJ2-3, with TRBD2 matching 9 bases. Germline V lookup: CDR1 DFQATT, CDR2 SNEGSKA (reference sequence). The CDR3 length is 14 residues. V lost 3 bases to trimming and J lost 4 bases; unmatched junction nucleotides: 5. The CDR3 nucleotides read TGCAGTGCTAGGGCTAGCGGGAACTCAGATACGCAGTATTTT. This encodes CSARASGNSDTQYF.

The CDR3 protein is CAITLSTGQGYTF. The CDR3 region has the DNA TGTGCCATCACCCTATCGACAGGCCAGGGCTACACCTTC. The chain joins TRBV10-3 to TRBJ1-2; D is possibly TRBD1 (6 bases). The CDR3 spans 13 residues. The V gene's germline CDR1 is ENHRY and CDR2 SYGVKD. V lost 7 bases and J 8 bases, leaving 17 bases between the germline ends.

The chain couples TRBV16 to TRBJ2-2, with 7 bases matching TRBD1. The CDR3 consists of 15 residues. With V trimmed by 2 bases and J by 3 bases, 3 bases remained unmatched. Germline loops: CDR1 KGHSY, CDR2 FQNENV. CDR3 amino acids: CASSQRGQYTGELFF. CDR3 sequence (DNA): TGTGCCAGCAGCCAACGGGGACAGTACACCGGGGAGCTGTTTTTT.

The table lists this clonotype with many counts. This chain uses TRBV5-1 with TRBJ1-1; D not certain. The CDR3 covers 13 residues. Germline V gene sequence: CDR1 SGHRS, CDR2 YFSETQ. The V end lost 0 bases, the J end lost 4 bases, and 7 bases lay between the germline ends. CDR3 DNA: TGCGCCAGCAGCTTGGCGATGGGCACTGAAGCTTTCTTT. It yields the protein CASSLAMGTEAFF.

The chain joins TRBV15 to TRBJ1-4; TRBD1 matches 7 bases. The CDR3 is made up of 19 amino acids. Germline V CDR1 and CDR2: LNHNV, YYDKDF (reference sequence). V trimming: 3 bases; J trimming: 8 bases; junction bases outside the gene matches: 21. CDR3 DNA sequence: TGTGCCACCAGCAGTTCCCGGGACAGTTTGGGAGTCTTTAACGAAAAACTGTTTTTT. It translates to CATSSSRDSLGVFNEKLFF.

This sequence joins TRBV20-1 and TRBJ2-3; possibly TRBD2 for D (6 bases). The germline V gene has CDR1 DFQATT and CDR2 SNEGSKA (reference sequence). The V gene lost 5 bases and the J gene lost 4 bases, with 13 bases spanning the gap. This CDR3 contains 13 residues. The CDR3 here is CSALVGGADTQYF. CDR3 DNA sequence: TGCAGTGCTCTAGTGGGGGGTGCAGATACGCAGTATTTT.

This chain connects TRBV5-1 to TRBJ1-5; D is unresolved. CDR3 length equals 15 residues. Trimming removed 4 bases from V and 0 bases from J, with 11 bases in between. Germline CDR1 reads SGHRS; CDR2 reads YFSETQ. The CDR3 spells CASSPEGYSNQPQHF. The CDR3 DNA reads as TGCGCCAGCAGCCCGGAGGGATATAGCAATCAGCCCCAGCATTTT.

This clonotype was observed a handful of times. The V gene is TRBV29-1, the J gene TRBJ2-2; D is uncertain. The CDR3 contains 12 residues. Germline lookup yields CDR1 SQVTM and CDR2 ANQGSEA. V was trimmed by 7 bases and J by 1 base, leaving 7 bases between them. CDR3 coding DNA: TGCAGCGCCGACGAGAACACCGGGGAGCTGTTTTTT. This translates into CSADENTGELFF.

The genes are TRBV12-3 or TRBV12-4 and TRBJ2-1; 7 bases agree with TRBD1. After removal of 6 bases from V and 5 bases from J, the junction contained 7 bases not matched to a gene. The length of the CDR3 is 14 residues. The CDR3 region has the DNA TGTGCCAGCAGCGACAGGGCCCGAGACAATGAGCAGTTCTTC. Protein: CASSDRARDNEQFF.